This TCR beta chain was obtained from a study of T cells in Graves' hyperthyroidism and ophthalmopathy. Whole-study results and caveats: In blood, most of the thyroid clonotypes expanded above 0.001 were also present.

The CDR3 is 13 residues long. From germline, CDR1 is ENHRY and CDR2 SYGVKD. The V segment lost 7 bases and the J segment 8 bases; nucleotides outside the gene matches: 5. Points on this clonotype: Its antigen is unknown.

For Graves' hyperthyroidism to be stable, ophthalmopathy could not progress within 18 months. Researchers amplified the TCR beta CDR3 regions from RNA transcripts. The HTBI primer set was used in a first-round RT-PCR of the TCR CDR3. TCRdb called the multiplex PCR reads again in MiXCR, with one record for every CDR3 protein. Of roughly 740,000 distinct CDR3 sequences detected, 15% to 20% appear once; the ten largest clones hold around 8%. This rearrangement joins TRBV10-3 to TRBJ2-1; 10 bases fit TRBD2. The sample taken for sequencing was blood. The source of this sequence is a young man with Graves' hyperthyroidism. The CDR3 protein is CAITEREGYEQFF. Written as DNA, the CDR3 is TGTGCCATCACCGAGCGGGAGGGGTATGAGCAGTTCTTC.